This T cell receptor (beta chain) is from a study of blood T cells in healthy people across ages. Study-wide background: About one barcoded beta molecule per two T cells was the capture yield of template switching. Study-wide results and caveats: Observed TCR beta diversity per million T cells went down as age went up. This fall followed a roughly linear course with age.

The CDR3 loop spans 16 amino acids. After removal of 7 bases from V and 0 bases from J, the junction contained 10 bases not matched to a gene. This clonotype was recorded once. As yet, its antigen is unknown. Sample-barcoded 5' priming and a J-beta primer mix drove a second PCR of about 6 to 12 cycles. In TCRdb, the 5' RACE reads were re-called with MiXCR into one record per CDR3 protein. The table lists roughly 500,000 distinct CDR3 sequences, approximately 25% of them singletons. The sequence derives from a woman aged 70-85 years in good health. Source material: blood. The chain carries TRBV12-3 or TRBV12-4 and TRBJ2-7; 9 bases map to TRBD2. The CDR3 bases are TGTGCCAGCACTAGGAGACTAGCGGACTTCTCCTACGAGCAGTACTTC. It codes for CASTRRLADFSYEQYF.